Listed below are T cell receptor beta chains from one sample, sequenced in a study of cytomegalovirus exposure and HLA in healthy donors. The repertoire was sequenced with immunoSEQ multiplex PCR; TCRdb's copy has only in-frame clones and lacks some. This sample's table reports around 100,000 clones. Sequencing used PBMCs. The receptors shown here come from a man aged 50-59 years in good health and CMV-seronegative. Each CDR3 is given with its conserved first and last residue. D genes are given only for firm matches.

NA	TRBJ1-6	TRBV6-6	CASRGEGGSPLHF	TGTGCCAGCAGAGGGGAGGGGGGTTCACCCCTCCACTTT
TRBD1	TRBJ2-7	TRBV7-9	CASSLTGQGEQYF	TGTGCCAGCAGCTTGACAGGGCAGGGCGAGCAGTACTTC
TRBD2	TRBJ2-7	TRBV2	CASSDLAGVGEQYF	TGTGCCAGCAGTGATCTAGCGGGAGTGGGCGAGCAGTACTTC
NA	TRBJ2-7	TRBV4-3	CASSQPGQPAYEQYF	TGCGCCAGCAGCCAGCCCGGACAGCCAGCTTACGAGCAGTACTTC
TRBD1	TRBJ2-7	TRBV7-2	CASSLEPGQEFKQYF	TGTGCCAGCAGCCTAGAACCGGGACAGGAGTTTAAGCAGTACTTC
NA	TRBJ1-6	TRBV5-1	CASSLRGKDNSPLHF	TGCGCCAGCAGCTTGCGGGGGAAAGATAATTCACCCCTCCACTTT
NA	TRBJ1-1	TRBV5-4	CASSLDWNTEAFF	TGTGCCAGCAGCTTGGACTGGAACACTGAAGCTTTCTTT
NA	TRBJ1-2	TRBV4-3	CASSQAGAAYGYTF	TGCGCCAGCAGCCAAGCAGGGGCGGCCTATGGCTACACCTTC
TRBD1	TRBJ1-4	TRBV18	CASSPDRESEKLFF	TGTGCCAGCTCACCGGACAGGGAGAGTGAAAAACTGTTTTTT
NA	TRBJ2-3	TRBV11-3	CASSPGQHTDTQYF	TGTGCCAGCAGCCCAGGACAGCACACAGATACGCAGTATTTT
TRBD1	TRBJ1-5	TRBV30	CAWSVSGGDQPQHF	TGTGCCTGGAGTGTATCAGGGGGCGATCAGCCCCAGCATTTT